This is a list of T cell receptor beta chains from one sample in a study of cytomegalovirus exposure and HLA in healthy donors. Assay: immunoSEQ multiplex PCR; the TCRdb copy retains only in-frame clones and omits some. The sample holds more than 85,000 clones, less than 95% seen once. The sample taken for sequencing was PBMCs. Receptors originate from a woman under 30 in good health and CMV-seronegative. Each CDR3 is given with its conserved first and last residue. The order of the fields is V gene, D gene, J gene, clone size, CDR3 DNA, CDR3 protein. The D gene is left open where the match is weak. Rows may omit the clone size; those that give it use once, few, many or a size class.

v_gene: TRBV19
d_gene: NA
j_gene: TRBJ2-2
abundance: once
CDR3nt: TGTGCCAGTATACCTGCGGGCGCCGGAACCGGGGAGCTGTTTTTT
CDR3aa: CASIPAGAGTGELFF

v_gene: TRBV5-1
d_gene: TRBD1
j_gene: TRBJ1-2
abundance: once
CDR3nt: TGCGCCAGCAGCTTCTCAGGGGGGAACACAAACTATGGCTACACCTTC
CDR3aa: CASSFSGGNTNYGYTF

v_gene: TRBV19
d_gene: NA
j_gene: TRBJ1-2
abundance: NA
CDR3nt: TGTGCCAGTAACGGGGTTTATGGCTACACCTTC
CDR3aa: CASNGVYGYTF

v_gene: TRBV6-6
d_gene: NA
j_gene: TRBJ1-5
abundance: NA
CDR3nt: TGTGCCAGCAGACACCAAAGCAATCAGCCCCAGCATTTT
CDR3aa: CASRHQSNQPQHF

v_gene: TRBV7-2
d_gene: TRBD1
j_gene: TRBJ1-5
abundance: NA
CDR3nt: TGTGCCAGCAGCTTAGACAGGGGGGATCAGCCCCAGCATTTT
CDR3aa: CASSLDRGDQPQHF

v_gene: TRBV6-6
d_gene: TRBD1
j_gene: TRBJ1-4
abundance: NA
CDR3nt: TGTGCCAGCAGCGAAGGGGGCGCAGCGGAAAAACTGTTTTTT
CDR3aa: CASSEGGAAEKLFF

v_gene: TRBV6-1
d_gene: TRBD1
j_gene: TRBJ2-1
abundance: once
CDR3nt: TGTGCCAGCACTAGACAGGGGAGCTACAATGAGCAGTTCTTC
CDR3aa: CASTRQGSYNEQFF

v_gene: TRBV2
d_gene: NA
j_gene: TRBJ2-1
abundance: NA
CDR3nt: TGTGCCAGAGCAGTCTCTAGTAGTAGCGATGAGCAGTTCTTC
CDR3aa: CARAVSSSSDEQFF

v_gene: TRBV13
d_gene: NA
j_gene: TRBJ2-7
abundance: NA
CDR3nt: TGTGCCAGCAGCACGACTCGGGGAGTGGGGGAGCAGTACTTC
CDR3aa: CASSTTRGVGEQYF

v_gene: TRBV11-2
d_gene: NA
j_gene: TRBJ1-4
abundance: NA
CDR3nt: TGTGCCAGCAGCTTAGGAGTTAGTGAAAAACTGTTTTTT
CDR3aa: CASSLGVSEKLFF

v_gene: TRBV10-3
d_gene: TRBD1
j_gene: TRBJ1-1
abundance: NA
CDR3nt: TGTGCCATCAGGACGACAGGGAGGATCAACACTGAAGCTTTCTTT
CDR3aa: CAIRTTGRINTEAFF

v_gene: TRBV27
d_gene: NA
j_gene: TRBJ1-6
abundance: NA
CDR3nt: TGTGCCAGCCGTCACGCCTCGACAGAAGGTAATTCACCCCTCCACTTT
CDR3aa: CASRHASTEGNSPLHF

v_gene: TRBV29-1
d_gene: TRBD1
j_gene: TRBJ2-2
abundance: NA
CDR3nt: TGCAGCGTGAAGACAGGGGGAAGGGGGGGTCTTCAGGCCGGGGAGCTGTTTTTT
CDR3aa: CSVKTGGRGGLQAGELFF

v_gene: TRBV7-2
d_gene: NA
j_gene: TRBJ2-7
abundance: NA
CDR3nt: TGTGCCAGCAGCCCCCTAACCGGACTGCGGGGACTCCCCTACGAGCAGTACTTC
CDR3aa: CASSPLTGLRGLPYEQYF

v_gene: TRBV18
d_gene: NA
j_gene: TRBJ1-1
abundance: NA
CDR3nt: TGTGCCAGCTCACCACCGAACGAGGATATGGGCACTGAAGCTTTCTTT
CDR3aa: CASSPPNEDMGTEAFF

v_gene: TRBV7-8
d_gene: NA
j_gene: TRBJ2-2
abundance: NA
CDR3nt: TGTGCCAGCAGCTGGCGACAAGGGGGAGCCGGGGAGCTGTTTTTT
CDR3aa: CASSWRQGGAGELFF

v_gene: TRBV7-3
d_gene: TRBD2
j_gene: TRBJ2-1
abundance: NA
CDR3nt: TGTGCCAGCAGCATGGGGGCTAGCGGGTACAATGAGCAGTTCTTC
CDR3aa: CASSMGASGYNEQFF

v_gene: TRBV19
d_gene: NA
j_gene: TRBJ2-5
abundance: NA
CDR3nt: TGTGCCAGTAGTATCGGACAGACGTGGGAGACCCAGTACTTC
CDR3aa: CASSIGQTWETQYF

v_gene: TRBV4-3
d_gene: NA
j_gene: TRBJ2-2
abundance: NA
CDR3nt: TGCGCCAGCAGCCAATATACCTTAGAGGCCGGGGAGCTGTTTTTT
CDR3aa: CASSQYTLEAGELFF

v_gene: TRBV9
d_gene: TRBD2
j_gene: TRBJ2-1
abundance: NA
CDR3nt: TGTGCCAGCAGTACTAGCGGGGGGTCTTCCTACAATGAGCAGTTCTTC
CDR3aa: CASSTSGGSSYNEQFF

v_gene: TRBV6-5
d_gene: NA
j_gene: TRBJ2-5
abundance: NA
CDR3nt: TGTGCCAGCAGTTCAAAGCAGACCCAGTACTTC
CDR3aa: CASSSKQTQYF

v_gene: TRBV5-6
d_gene: NA
j_gene: TRBJ1-3
abundance: NA
CDR3nt: TGTGCCAGCAGCTTGTATAAGGGGCGCGTGGGAAACACCATATATTTT
CDR3aa: CASSLYKGRVGNTIYF

v_gene: TRBV9
d_gene: NA
j_gene: TRBJ2-7
abundance: once
CDR3nt: TGTGCCAGCAGCGTCGAGACTAGCTCCTACGAGCAGTACTTC
CDR3aa: CASSVETSSYEQYF

v_gene: TRBV5-6
d_gene: NA
j_gene: TRBJ1-5
abundance: NA
CDR3nt: TGTGCCAGCAGCGCGGTGTGGGGCTGCGGCAATCAGCCCCAGCATTTT
CDR3aa: CASSAVWGCGNQPQHF

v_gene: TRBV7-9
d_gene: NA
j_gene: TRBJ2-3
abundance: NA
CDR3nt: TGTGCCAGCAGCTTAGGCAGGGATTTTCTCACAGATACGCAGTATTTT
CDR3aa: CASSLGRDFLTDTQYF

v_gene: TRBV30
d_gene: NA
j_gene: TRBJ1-1
abundance: NA
CDR3nt: TGTGCCTGGGGGCAGCAAGTAGCTTTCTTT
CDR3aa: CAWGQQVAFF

v_gene: TRBV5-4
d_gene: NA
j_gene: TRBJ2-7
abundance: NA
CDR3nt: TGTGCCAGCAGTGATCTCCCGGGGGAGCAGTACTTC
CDR3aa: CASSDLPGEQYF

v_gene: TRBV19
d_gene: TRBD1
j_gene: TRBJ1-4
abundance: NA
CDR3nt: TGTGCCAGTGAGGGGACAGAGAATGAAAAACTGTTTTTT
CDR3aa: CASEGTENEKLFF

v_gene: TRBV10-3
d_gene: NA
j_gene: TRBJ1-2
abundance: NA
CDR3nt: TGTGCCATCAGTGAGTCGGGCAGACACATAGCTAACTATGGCTACACCTTC
CDR3aa: CAISESGRHIANYGYTF

v_gene: TRBV6-7
d_gene: TRBD1
j_gene: TRBJ1-2
abundance: NA
CDR3nt: TGTGCCAGCAGTTATCGAGACAGGGGGGGTTATGGCTACACCTTC
CDR3aa: CASSYRDRGGYGYTF

v_gene: TRBV7-2
d_gene: TRBD1
j_gene: TRBJ1-3
abundance: NA
CDR3nt: TGTGCCAGCAGCTTAGGCGGACAGGGTGGTTTAAACACCATATATTTT
CDR3aa: CASSLGGQGGLNTIYF

v_gene: TRBV15
d_gene: NA
j_gene: TRBJ2-7
abundance: NA
CDR3nt: TGTGCCACCAGCAGAGATCTTGGACTACCTAACTACGAGCAGTACTTC
CDR3aa: CATSRDLGLPNYEQYF

v_gene: TRBV19
d_gene: TRBD1
j_gene: TRBJ1-5
abundance: NA
CDR3nt: TGTGCCAGTAGCCCTTCGGACAGGGTTATAGGTCAGCCCCAGCATTTT
CDR3aa: CASSPSDRVIGQPQHF

v_gene: TRBV6-1
d_gene: NA
j_gene: TRBJ2-1
abundance: NA
CDR3nt: TGTGCCAGCAGACCCGCAGGAACCTACAATGAGCAGTTCTTC
CDR3aa: CASRPAGTYNEQFF

v_gene: TRBV7-2
d_gene: TRBD1
j_gene: TRBJ1-6
abundance: once
CDR3nt: TGTGCCAGCAGCTCGCTGGGACAGGTGGGTTGGAATGGATCACCCCTCCACTTT
CDR3aa: CASSSLGQVGWNGSPLHF

v_gene: TRBV5-1
d_gene: NA
j_gene: TRBJ1-1
abundance: NA
CDR3nt: TGCGCCAGCAGCTGGGGGCCGGGCATGAACACTGAAGCTTTCTTT
CDR3aa: CASSWGPGMNTEAFF

v_gene: TRBV7-2
d_gene: NA
j_gene: TRBJ1-6
abundance: NA
CDR3nt: TGTGCCAGCAGCTTAGCGGGGACTTACAGCTCCTATAATTCACCCCTCCACTTT
CDR3aa: CASSLAGTYSSYNSPLHF

v_gene: TRBV5-6
d_gene: NA
j_gene: TRBJ2-5
abundance: NA
CDR3nt: TGTGCCAGCAGCTTGGGTGGTTGGGGCGAAGAGACCCAGTACTTC
CDR3aa: CASSLGGWGEETQYF

v_gene: TRBV4-1
d_gene: NA
j_gene: TRBJ2-7
abundance: once
CDR3nt: TGCGCCAGCAGCCAAGACGGATCCCGAAGACTCTACGAGCAGTACTTC
CDR3aa: CASSQDGSRRLYEQYF

v_gene: TRBV27
d_gene: TRBD1
j_gene: TRBJ1-2
abundance: NA
CDR3nt: TGTGCCAGCAGTTCTGTAACCCGGGACAGACATGGCTACACCTTC
CDR3aa: CASSSVTRDRHGYTF

v_gene: TRBV4-2
d_gene: TRBD2
j_gene: TRBJ2-1
abundance: NA
CDR3nt: TGTGCCAGCAGCCAAGATCCGCCTAGGACTAGCGAGTACAATGAGCAGTTCTTC
CDR3aa: CASSQDPPRTSEYNEQFF

v_gene: TRBV30
d_gene: NA
j_gene: TRBJ1-2
abundance: NA
CDR3nt: TGTGCCTGGAGTGTACCCGGGGTATACTATGGCTACACCTTC
CDR3aa: CAWSVPGVYYGYTF

v_gene: TRBV4-1
d_gene: NA
j_gene: TRBJ1-5
abundance: NA
CDR3nt: TGCGCCAGCAGCCAAGATCGTAGAGTTACGCAGCCCCAGCATTTT
CDR3aa: CASSQDRRVTQPQHF

v_gene: TRBV9
d_gene: NA
j_gene: TRBJ1-5
abundance: few
CDR3nt: TGTGCCAGCAGCGTAGGTCACCCTGACAGCTCCCAGCATTTT
CDR3aa: CASSVGHPDSSQHF

v_gene: TRBV7-6
d_gene: TRBD2
j_gene: TRBJ2-1
abundance: NA
CDR3nt: TGTGCCAGCGGAGCGGGAGGGCCCAATGAGCAGTTCTTC
CDR3aa: CASGAGGPNEQFF

v_gene: TRBV18
d_gene: NA
j_gene: TRBJ1-1
abundance: NA
CDR3nt: TGTGCCAGCTCACCGGGACAAATGAACACTGAAGCTTTCTTT
CDR3aa: CASSPGQMNTEAFF

v_gene: TRBV12-5
d_gene: NA
j_gene: TRBJ2-7
abundance: NA
CDR3nt: TGTGCTAGTGGTTTCGGAGGGGCTGTCTCCTACGAGCAGTACTTC
CDR3aa: CASGFGGAVSYEQYF

v_gene: TRBV6-1
d_gene: NA
j_gene: TRBJ1-4
abundance: many
CDR3nt: TGTGCCAGCAGTGAAGCGACAGGCACTAATGAAAAACTGTTTTTT
CDR3aa: CASSEATGTNEKLFF

v_gene: TRBV29-1
d_gene: NA
j_gene: TRBJ2-1
abundance: NA
CDR3nt: TGCAGCGTTGAAGTAACGAGTACCCCTTACAATGAGCAGTTCTTC
CDR3aa: CSVEVTSTPYNEQFF

v_gene: TRBV4-1
d_gene: TRBD2
j_gene: TRBJ2-3
abundance: NA
CDR3nt: TGCGCCAGCAGCCAAGACTGGCTAGCGGGGCTCACAGATACGCAGTATTTT
CDR3aa: CASSQDWLAGLTDTQYF

v_gene: TRBV28
d_gene: TRBD1
j_gene: TRBJ1-2
abundance: NA
CDR3nt: TGTGCCAGCAGTTTGCGGGACAGGACTTGGGGCTACACCTTC
CDR3aa: CASSLRDRTWGYTF

v_gene: TRBV27
d_gene: TRBD2
j_gene: TRBJ2-1
abundance: NA
CDR3nt: TGTGCCAGCAGTTCACTAGCGGGAGTGCGTAATGAGCAGTTCTTC
CDR3aa: CASSSLAGVRNEQFF